This T cell receptor (beta chain) came from a study of control samples from healthy donors and cancer patients. TCRdb keeps only in-frame clones here, not all; method: immunoSEQ multiplex PCR. Of around 250,000 clones in the sample, around 80% are singletons; the top ten hold 13%. The CDR3 length is 15 residues. The germline V gene has CDR1 SGHAT and CDR2 FQNNGV. The trim removed 4 bases at V and 0 bases at J, leaving 3 bases unmatched. The specimen sequenced was PBMCs. The origin of this receptor is an older woman with lung cancer. The chain is built from TRBV11-2 and TRBJ2-7, with 10 bases fitting TRBD2. CDR3 region: CASSSSSGSSYEQYF. CDR3 nucleotides: TGTGCCAGCAGCTCATCTAGCGGGAGCTCCTACGAGCAGTACTTC. Full variable domain (rest looked up from reference TRBV11-2 and TRBJ2-7): EAGVAQSPRYKIIEKRQSVAFWCNPISGHATLYWYQQILGQGPKLLIQFQNNGVVDDSQLPKDRFSAERLKGVDSTLKIQPAKLEDSAVYLCASSSSSGSSYEQYFGPGTRLTVT.